One and the same sample provided the 21 T cell receptor beta chains below, sequenced in a study of blood T cell repertoires in COVID-19. Profiled with immunoSEQ multiplex PCR; TCRdb holds only in-frame clones, not every one. The top ten hold about 9.3% of the sample, which has some 100,000 clones, around nine tenths seen once. Sequences were obtained from peripheral blood. Receptor source: a man aged 45-60 years with acute or convalescent COVID-19.

V usage is TRBV3-1 (or the pseudogene TRBV3-2) and J usage is TRBJ1-1; D perhaps matches TRBD1 (5 bases). Trimming removed 2 bases from V and 5 bases from J, with 18 bases in between. Germline loops: CDR1 LGHDT, CDR2 YNNKEL (reference sequence). This CDR3 region has 16 residues. The CDR3 sequence: CASSQSFAGGETEAFF. The DNA of the CDR3 is TGTGCCAGCAGCCAAAGTTTCGCTGGGGGGGAGACTGAAGCTTTCTTT.

The V call is TRBV7-9, the J call TRBJ1-2, with 8 bases aligning to TRBD1. CDR1 and CDR2 from the germline V gene are SEHNR and FQNEAQ (reference sequence). V lost 5 bases to trimming and J lost 8 bases; unmatched junction nucleotides: 7. This CDR3 has 13 residues. The CDR3 spells CASSPRQGIGYTF. The CDR3 bases are TGTGCCAGCAGCCCCCGACAGGGGATCGGCTACACCTTC.

J is TRBJ1-1 and V is TRBV11-3; D unclear. From germline, CDR1 is SGHNT and CDR2 YENEEA. CDR3 length: 15 residues. The germline V and J ends were trimmed by 0 bases and 8 bases, with 16 bases remaining between them. The CDR3 DNA reads as TGTGCCAGCAGCTTAGAAGGAGGGAACCGGCGGGAAGCTTTCTTT. It codes for CASSLEGGNRREAFF.

CDR3 residues: CATSNLQVVSNQPQHF. In nucleotides, the CDR3 is TGTGCCACCAGCAACCTACAGGTTGTCAGCAATCAGCCCCAGCATTTT. V usage is TRBV15 and J usage is TRBJ1-5; possibly TRBD1 for D (5 bases). CDR3 length: 16 residues. The germline CDR1 and CDR2 sequences are LNHNV and YYDKDF (reference sequence). V was clipped by 4 bases and J by 1 base, with 14 bases between them.

The chain uses TRBV15 and TRBJ2-3; the D is unclear. V gave up 1 base and J gave up 2 bases, with 10 bases separating them. CDR1 LNHNV and CDR2 YYDKDF come from the germline V gene (reference sequence). CDR3 length: 15 amino acids. The CDR3 is CATSRVNRVTDTQYF. The CDR3 DNA follows: TGTGCCACCAGCAGAGTGAACCGAGTCACAGATACGCAGTATTTT.

This clone was observed a handful of times. The J gene is TRBJ1-2, the V gene TRBV11-2; D possibly corresponds to TRBD1 (5 bases). The CDR3 consists of 19 residues. Germline-derived CDR1 and CDR2 are SGHAT and FQNNGV. V gave up 1 base and J gave up 3 bases, with 24 bases separating them. The CDR3 here is CASSLAQYSDRSTYYGYTF. Written as DNA, the CDR3 is TGTGCCAGCAGCTTAGCTCAATATTCCGACAGATCCACGTACTATGGCTACACCTTC.

In DNA, the CDR3 is TGTGCCAGCAAAGGAGGGACGCTAAATTCACCCCTCCACTTT. It translates to CASKGGTLNSPLHF. The chain uses TRBV7-6 and TRBJ1-6; D perhaps matches TRBD1 (5 bases). There are 14 residues in the CDR3. Germline CDR1 reads SGHVS; CDR2 reads FNYEAQ. Trimming left V 7 bases short and J 7 bases short, with 14 bases between.

The chain has TRBV4-1 and TRBJ1-1; no reliable D call. The CDR3 loop spans 17 amino acids. The V gene lost 10 bases and the J gene lost 1 base, with 25 bases spanning the gap. The germline gives CDR1 MGHRA, CDR2 YSYEKL. CDR3 DNA sequence: TGCGCCACCTTCCCTCCCAGCAAGGGTCGGGGGAACACTGAAGCTTTCTTT. Amino acid sequence: CATFPPSKGRGNTEAFF.

This chain uses TRBV6-6 with TRBJ1-2; 9 nucleotides agree with TRBD1. CDR3 length: 14 residues. The V segment lost 6 bases and the J segment 5 bases; nucleotides outside the gene matches: 7. Per germline, CDR1 MNHNY and CDR2 SVGAGI (reference sequence). CDR3 protein: CASRSTGTGYGYTF. DNA of the CDR3: TGTGCCAGCAGAAGCACCGGGACAGGGTATGGCTACACCTTC.

This sequence joins TRBV19 and TRBJ1-5; D is unclear. Trimming removed 2 bases from V and 2 bases from J, with 13 bases in between. The CDR3 length is 16 residues. Per germline, CDR1 LNHDA and CDR2 SQIVND (reference sequence). The CDR3 sequence is CASSIIGVRGNQPQHF. In DNA form, the CDR3 reads TGTGCCAGTAGTATAATCGGGGTCCGCGGCAATCAGCCCCAGCATTTT.

This clone showed up just once. V usage is TRBV4-1 and J usage is TRBJ1-1; 11 bases are a match to TRBD1. From germline, CDR1 is MGHRA and CDR2 YSYEKL. CDR3 length equals 15 residues. J was trimmed by 4 bases and V by 4 bases; bases with no gene match: 5. The CDR3, as DNA: TGCGCCAGCAGCCCCTCCGGGACAGGGGGCACTGAAGCTTTCTTT. Translating gives CASSPSGTGGTEAFF.

V is TRBV6-6 and J is TRBJ1-5; D is perhaps TRBD1 (6 bases). Germline assignment: CDR1 MNHNY and CDR2 SVGAGI (reference sequence). Trimming shortened V by 4 bases and J by 2 bases, and 9 bases separated the two germline ends. The length of the CDR3 is 14 residues. The CDR3 coding sequence is TGTGCCAGCAGTTTGAGACAGGGCAATCAGCCCCAGCATTTT. Its translation: CASSLRQGNQPQHF.

J is TRBJ1-1 and V is TRBV12-5; 8 positions match TRBD1. The CDR3 is 15 amino acids. V lost 4 bases to trimming and J lost 1 base; unmatched junction nucleotides: 5. Germline V gene lookup returns CDR1 LGHNT and CDR2 FRNRAP. The CDR3 sequence: CASGSTGTGNTEAFF. The CDR3 coding sequence is TGTGCTAGTGGTTCGACCGGGACAGGGAACACTGAAGCTTTCTTT.

This clone is a singleton in its sample. The rearrangement uses TRBV5-6 and TRBJ2-2; TRBD2 matches 10 bases. Per germline, CDR1 SGHDT and CDR2 YYEEEE. Losses at the gene ends were 0 bases for V and 7 bases for J; bases not matched to a gene: 6. The CDR3 has 16 residues. CDR3 bases: TGTGCCAGCAGCTTGGATCTAGCGGGAGACATCGGGGAGCTGTTTTTT. The encoded protein is CASSLDLAGDIGELFF.

The rearrangement joins TRBV7-2 to TRBJ1-5; TRBD1 matches at 7 bases. V was clipped by 5 bases and J by 7 bases; unmatched bases: 8. Germline loops: CDR1 SGHTA, CDR2 FQGNSA. The CDR3 consists of 14 residues. The chain's CDR3 is CASSPRQGVQPQHF. CDR3 DNA: TGTGCCAGCAGCCCTCGTCAGGGGGTACAGCCCCAGCATTTT. Variable domain in full (rest from reference TRBV7-2 and TRBJ1-5): GAGVSQSPSNKVTEKGKDVELRCDPISGHTALYWYRQSLGQGLEFLIYFQGNSAPDKSGLPSDRFSAERTGGSVSTLTIQRTQQEDSAVYLCASSPRQGVQPQHFGDGTRLSIL.

This chain uses TRBV3-1 (or the pseudogene TRBV3-2) with TRBJ2-6; 9 bases fit TRBD1. V lost 5 bases to trimming and J lost 0 bases; unmatched junction nucleotides: 11. This CDR3 is built from 19 residues. Per the germline V gene, CDR1 is LGHDT and CDR2 is YNNKEL (reference sequence). CDR3 nucleotide sequence: TGTGCCAGCAGCGCGGGACAGGGTTCTGCCTCCTCTGGGGCCAACGTCCTGACTTTC. It yields the protein CASSAGQGSASSGANVLTF.

This clone showed up just once. This rearrangement joins TRBV9 to TRBJ2-1; TRBD1 matches 10 bases. After removal of 4 bases from V and 7 bases from J, the junction contained 5 bases not matched to a gene. This CDR3 comprises 14 residues. CDR1 is SGDLS, CDR2 YYNGEE, per germline. The CDR3 reads CASSWTGGSNEQFF. DNA for the CDR3: TGTGCCAGCAGCTGGACAGGGGGGTCTAATGAGCAGTTCTTC.

The chain carries TRBV27 and TRBJ1-2; possibly TRBD1 for D (6 bases). This CDR3 comprises 15 residues. V dropped 4 bases and J dropped 0 bases, with 12 bases sitting between them. The germline CDR1 and CDR2 sequences are MNHEY and SMNVEV (reference sequence). The CDR3 DNA reads as TGTGCCAGCAGTTCGAACAGGGCAACTAACTATGGCTACACCTTC. It is translated as CASSSNRATNYGYTF.

The chain carries TRBV2 and TRBJ1-6; TRBD1 aligns across 10 bases. CDR1 SNHLY and CDR2 FYNNEI come from the germline V gene. CDR3 size: 16 residues. The V segment lost 7 bases and the J segment 9 bases; nucleotides outside the gene matches: 12. The CDR3: CASTRRPGQGSSPLHF. The DNA of the CDR3 is TGTGCCAGCACCCGACGACCGGGACAGGGGTCTTCACCCCTCCACTTT.

The V call is TRBV7-9, the J call TRBJ2-7; 11 positions agree with TRBD1. The CDR3 is made up of 15 amino acids. Trimming took 5 bases from V and 3 from J; bases not matched to a gene: 6. Germline lookup yields CDR1 SEHNR and CDR2 FQNEAQ (reference sequence). The CDR3 reads CASSKSGTGGYEQYF. In DNA, the CDR3 is TGTGCCAGCAGCAAATCAGGGACAGGGGGCTACGAGCAGTACTTC.

The chain recombines TRBV19 with TRBJ1-3; 7 positions agree with TRBD1. CDR1 and CDR2 (germline): LNHDA, SQIVND (reference sequence). The V segment lost 6 bases and the J segment 2 bases; nucleotides outside the gene matches: 7. The CDR3 has 15 residues. The CDR3 region is CASSRDTGAGNTIYF. The CDR3, as DNA: TGTGCCAGTAGCCGAGATACAGGGGCTGGAAACACCATATATTTT.